These T cell receptor beta chains were read from a single sample in a study of blood T cell repertoires in COVID-19. Measured with immunoSEQ multiplex PCR; TCRdb has only the in-frame clones, and not every one. The table has roughly 130,000 clones, under 95% seen once; the top ten hold less than 5%. Sequenced input: peripheral blood. The receptors originated from a man aged 60-69 years with COVID-19, enrolled during active disease. CDR3s leave out the opening cysteine and the closing phenylalanine or tryptophan. Each record gives: J gene, V gene, CDR3 protein.

J gene: TRBJ2-7; V gene: TRBV7-9; CDR3 protein: ASSPEGTLHEQY
J gene: TRBJ1-2; V gene: TRBV7-9; CDR3 protein: ASSLGQGNYGYT
J gene: TRBJ2-7; V gene: TRBV9; CDR3 protein: ASSVGQSYEQY
J gene: TRBJ1-2; V gene: TRBV6-5; CDR3 protein: ASSYSTGDGYT
J gene: TRBJ2-3; V gene: TRBV30; CDR3 protein: AWRLAGELGTQY
J gene: TRBJ1-1; V gene: TRBV4-1; CDR3 protein: ASSQDISVNTEAF
J gene: TRBJ1-5; V gene: TRBV5-6; CDR3 protein: ASSLRGPYNNQPQH
J gene: TRBJ2-2; V gene: TRBV10-3; CDR3 protein: AIRAPGGPTGELF
J gene: TRBJ2-5; V gene: TRBV7-9; CDR3 protein: ASSFGQRVSETQY
J gene: TRBJ2-3; V gene: TRBV7-2; CDR3 protein: ASSLGQGPTDTQY
J gene: TRBJ1-1; V gene: TRBV7-9; CDR3 protein: ASSPQDDRPNTEAF
J gene: TRBJ2-5; V gene: TRBV12-3/TRBV12-4; CDR3 protein: ASSLASGGTQY
J gene: TRBJ2-7; V gene: TRBV13; CDR3 protein: ASSSTPGLAVSYEQY
J gene: TRBJ1-4; V gene: TRBV7-9; CDR3 protein: ASSEKGVFREKLF
J gene: TRBJ2-1; V gene: TRBV18; CDR3 protein: ASSPQGGRAYNEQF
J gene: TRBJ2-2; V gene: TRBV7-9; CDR3 protein: ASSFSGYTGELF
J gene: TRBJ2-2; V gene: TRBV6-5; CDR3 protein: ASSSPSGRDTGELF
J gene: TRBJ2-5; V gene: TRBV27; CDR3 protein: ASSYLGDRSQETQY
J gene: TRBJ1-2; V gene: TRBV3-1/TRBV3-2; CDR3 protein: ASSPNEGALYGYT
J gene: TRBJ2-5; V gene: TRBV5-1; CDR3 protein: ASSHAPGDLETQY
J gene: TRBJ1-4; V gene: TRBV3-1/TRBV3-2; CDR3 protein: ASSQDGRDNEKLF
J gene: TRBJ1-1; V gene: TRBV29-1; CDR3 protein: SVVVREAF
J gene: TRBJ1-2; V gene: TRBV30; CDR3 protein: AWRDRGQSNYGYT
J gene: TRBJ2-3; V gene: TRBV30; CDR3 protein: ASSPFSGSFTKNTDTQY
J gene: TRBJ1-3; V gene: TRBV2; CDR3 protein: ASSPGTAGNTIY
J gene: TRBJ2-3; V gene: TRBV5-1; CDR3 protein: ASSSEGGTDTQY
J gene: TRBJ2-5; V gene: TRBV11-2; CDR3 protein: ASSPTSGRFETQY
J gene: TRBJ2-3; V gene: TRBV6-5; CDR3 protein: ASSLTSGTSTDTQY
J gene: TRBJ2-3; V gene: TRBV3-1/TRBV3-2; CDR3 protein: ASSQEGADRVRDTQY
J gene: TRBJ1-2; V gene: TRBV2; CDR3 protein: ASSIQGGEGYT
J gene: TRBJ1-1; V gene: TRBV12-5; CDR3 protein: ASGLDRRGRAF
J gene: TRBJ2-1; V gene: TRBV19; CDR3 protein: ASSIMGLDGNEQF
J gene: TRBJ1-1; V gene: TRBV19; CDR3 protein: ASSPGQGKTEAF
J gene: TRBJ2-1; V gene: TRBV2; CDR3 protein: ASRYSGSSYNEQF
J gene: TRBJ2-1; V gene: TRBV6-4; CDR3 protein: ASTPTSGRPYDEQF
J gene: TRBJ2-7; V gene: TRBV7-9; CDR3 protein: ASSLSLDSPYEQY
J gene: TRBJ1-1; V gene: TRBV5-5; CDR3 protein: ASSLYSGGSANTEAF
J gene: TRBJ1-1; V gene: TRBV5-1; CDR3 protein: ASSLSGAVDTEAF
J gene: TRBJ2-7; V gene: TRBV19; CDR3 protein: ASRGVSEQY
J gene: TRBJ2-5; V gene: TRBV7-2; CDR3 protein: ASTPNPGRQETQY
J gene: TRBJ1-5; V gene: TRBV19; CDR3 protein: ASGKRTGGVSNQPQH
J gene: TRBJ2-1; V gene: TRBV6-5; CDR3 protein: ATAGTSGRGEQF
J gene: TRBJ2-7; V gene: TRBV6-2/TRBV6-3; CDR3 protein: ASSYSTLLTSYEQY
J gene: TRBJ2-1; V gene: TRBV6-2/TRBV6-3; CDR3 protein: ASSWGAGGRGEQF
J gene: TRBJ2-1; V gene: TRBV7-9; CDR3 protein: ASSPPGHVSYNEQF
J gene: TRBJ1-1; V gene: TRBV6-6; CDR3 protein: AAISGATAF
J gene: TRBJ1-2; V gene: TRBV28; CDR3 protein: ASSLGQGKIGYT
J gene: TRBJ1-2; V gene: TRBV11-2; CDR3 protein: ASSPGLLNYGYT
J gene: TRBJ2-1; V gene: TRBV28; CDR3 protein: ASGLSGSYNEQF
J gene: TRBJ1-1; V gene: TRBV25-1; CDR3 protein: ASSEYGGVDTEAF